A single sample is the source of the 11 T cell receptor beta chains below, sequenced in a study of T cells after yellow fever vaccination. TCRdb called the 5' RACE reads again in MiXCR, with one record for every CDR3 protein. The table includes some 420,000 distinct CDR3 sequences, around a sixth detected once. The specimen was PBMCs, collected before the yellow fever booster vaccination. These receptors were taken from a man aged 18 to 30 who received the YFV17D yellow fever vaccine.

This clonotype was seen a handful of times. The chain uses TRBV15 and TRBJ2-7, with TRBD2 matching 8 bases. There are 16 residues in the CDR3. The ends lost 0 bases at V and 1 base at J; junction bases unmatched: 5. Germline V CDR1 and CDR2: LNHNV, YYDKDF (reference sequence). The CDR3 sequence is CATSRDSRGGSYEQYF. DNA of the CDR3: TGTGCCACCAGCAGAGATTCCCGGGGGGGATCCTACGAGCAGTACTTC.

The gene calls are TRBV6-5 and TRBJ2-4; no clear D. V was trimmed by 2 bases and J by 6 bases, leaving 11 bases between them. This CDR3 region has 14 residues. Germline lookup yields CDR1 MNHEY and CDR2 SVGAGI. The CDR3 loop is CASSYGYEINIQYF. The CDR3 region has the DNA TGTGCCAGCAGTTACGGATACGAGATAAACATTCAGTACTTC.

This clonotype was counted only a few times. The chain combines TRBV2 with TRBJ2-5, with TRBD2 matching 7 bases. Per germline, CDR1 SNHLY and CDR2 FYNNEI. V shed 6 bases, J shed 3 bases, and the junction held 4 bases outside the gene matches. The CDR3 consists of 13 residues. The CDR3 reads CASRGDYEETQYF. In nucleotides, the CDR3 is TGTGCCAGCAGAGGGGACTATGAAGAGACCCAGTACTTC.

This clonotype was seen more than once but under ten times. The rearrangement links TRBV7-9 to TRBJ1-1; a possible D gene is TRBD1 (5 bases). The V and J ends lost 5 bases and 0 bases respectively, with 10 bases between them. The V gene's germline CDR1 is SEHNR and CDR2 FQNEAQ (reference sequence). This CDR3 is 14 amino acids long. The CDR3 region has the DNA TGTGCCAGCAGCCCTCCGGGGCTGAACACTGAAGCTTTCTTT. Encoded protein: CASSPPGLNTEAFF.

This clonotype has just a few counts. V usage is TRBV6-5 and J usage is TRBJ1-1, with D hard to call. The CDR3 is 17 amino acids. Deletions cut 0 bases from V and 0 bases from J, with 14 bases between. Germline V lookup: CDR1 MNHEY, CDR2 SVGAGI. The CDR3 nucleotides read TGTGCCAGCAGTTACTCGATCCCCGGGCGCATGAACACTGAAGCTTTCTTT. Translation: CASSYSIPGRMNTEAFF.

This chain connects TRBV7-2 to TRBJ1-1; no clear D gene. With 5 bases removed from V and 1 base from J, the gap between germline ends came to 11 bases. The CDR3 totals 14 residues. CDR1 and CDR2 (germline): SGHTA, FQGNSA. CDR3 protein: CASSQKIGNTEAFF. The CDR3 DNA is TGTGCCAGCAGCCAGAAAATCGGGAACACTGAAGCTTTCTTT.

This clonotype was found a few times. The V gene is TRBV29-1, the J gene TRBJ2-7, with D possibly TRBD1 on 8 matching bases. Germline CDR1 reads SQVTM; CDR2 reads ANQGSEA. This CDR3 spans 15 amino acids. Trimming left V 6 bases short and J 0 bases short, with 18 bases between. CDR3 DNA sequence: TGCAGCGTGGGGGGGACAGGCAATGCCTCCTACGAGCAGTACTTC. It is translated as CSVGGTGNASYEQYF.

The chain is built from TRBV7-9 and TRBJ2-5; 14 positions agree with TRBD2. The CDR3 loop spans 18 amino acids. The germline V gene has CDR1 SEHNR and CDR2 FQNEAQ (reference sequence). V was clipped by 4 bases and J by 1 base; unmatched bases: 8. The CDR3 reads CASSSVGTSGGLQETQYF. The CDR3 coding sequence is TGTGCCAGCAGCTCCGTGGGGACTAGCGGGGGTCTCCAAGAGACCCAGTACTTC.

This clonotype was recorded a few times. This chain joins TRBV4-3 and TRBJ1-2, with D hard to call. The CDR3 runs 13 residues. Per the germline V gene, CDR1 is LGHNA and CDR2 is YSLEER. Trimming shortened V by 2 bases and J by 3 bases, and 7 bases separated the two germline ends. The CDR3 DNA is TGCGCCAGCAGCCAATTTATGGACTATGGCTACACCTTC. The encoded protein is CASSQFMDYGYTF.

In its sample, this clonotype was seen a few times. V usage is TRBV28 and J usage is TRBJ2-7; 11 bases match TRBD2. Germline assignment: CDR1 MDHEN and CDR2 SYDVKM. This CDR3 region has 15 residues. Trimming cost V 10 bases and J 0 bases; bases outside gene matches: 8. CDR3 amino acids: CATDPSGGLSYEQYF. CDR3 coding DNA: TGTGCCACCGACCCTAGCGGGGGGCTCTCCTACGAGCAGTACTTC.

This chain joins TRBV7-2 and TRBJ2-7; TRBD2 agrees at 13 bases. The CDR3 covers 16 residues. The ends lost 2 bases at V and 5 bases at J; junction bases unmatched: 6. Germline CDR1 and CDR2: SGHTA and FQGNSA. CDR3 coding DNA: TGTGCCAGCAGCTTATGGACTAGCGGGGGTGTGGACGAGCAGTACTTC. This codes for CASSLWTSGGVDEQYF.